A selection of T cell receptor beta chains follows, all from one sample in a study of blood T cell repertoires in COVID-19. Assay used: immunoSEQ multiplex PCR; TCRdb lists only in-frame clones, some missing. The data show around 140,000 clones, about nine tenths seen once. Sequenced material: PBMCs or T cells enriched from blood (not recorded which). These receptors were obtained from a man in his 60s who had recovered from COVID-19. The CDR3 runs from the conserved cysteine through the conserved F or W. Fields, in order: D gene, J gene, V gene, clone size, CDR3 DNA, CDR3 protein. The D gene is left open where the match is weak. Size is stated for part of the rows, as once, few or many counts, or as a class when the clone is expanded.

d_gene: .
j_gene: TRBJ2-1
v_gene: TRBV29-1
abundance: .
CDR3nt: TGCAGCGTCCACCCAGGAAACTACAATGAGCAGTTCTTC
CDR3aa: CSVHPGNYNEQFF

d_gene: .
j_gene: TRBJ1-2
v_gene: TRBV12-3/TRBV12-4
abundance: .
CDR3nt: TGTGCCAGCAGTTTTTCACAGTCATCTGGCTACACCTTC
CDR3aa: CASSFSQSSGYTF

d_gene: TRBD2
j_gene: TRBJ2-1
v_gene: TRBV19
abundance: .
CDR3nt: TGTGCCAGTAGTATCGGGGGTAGCGGGTCCGCCGAGCAGTTCTTC
CDR3aa: CASSIGGSGSAEQFF

d_gene: .
j_gene: TRBJ1-5
v_gene: TRBV9
abundance: .
CDR3nt: TGTGCCAGCAGCCCTCAGGGGAATCAGCCCCAGCATTTT
CDR3aa: CASSPQGNQPQHF

d_gene: .
j_gene: TRBJ1-6
v_gene: TRBV28
abundance: .
CDR3nt: TGTGCCAGCAGATGGGGCAGGGGTGGGTCACCCCTCCACTTT
CDR3aa: CASRWGRGGSPLHF

d_gene: TRBD2
j_gene: TRBJ2-2
v_gene: TRBV20-1
abundance: .
CDR3nt: TGCAGTGCTAGTCTGTCGGGAGGCACCGGGGAGCTGGTTTTT
CDR3aa: CSASLSGGTGELVF

d_gene: TRBD1
j_gene: TRBJ2-1
v_gene: TRBV29-1
abundance: .
CDR3nt: TGCAGCGTTGGACAGGGGGCTTTAGGATGGAATGAGCAGTTCTTC
CDR3aa: CSVGQGALGWNEQFF

d_gene: .
j_gene: TRBJ2-1
v_gene: TRBV29-1
abundance: .
CDR3nt: TGCAGCATTCTAGGGGGTAGGAATGAGCAGTTCTTC
CDR3aa: CSILGGRNEQFF

d_gene: TRBD2
j_gene: TRBJ2-7
v_gene: TRBV3-1/TRBV3-2
abundance: .
CDR3nt: TGTGCCAGCAGCCAAGGACTAGCGGGGACCTACGAGCAGTACTTC
CDR3aa: CASSQGLAGTYEQYF

d_gene: TRBD1
j_gene: TRBJ2-2
v_gene: TRBV5-1
abundance: .
CDR3nt: TGCGCCAGCAGCTTATCCCGAGGGACAGCTGAAACCGGGGAGCTGTTTTTT
CDR3aa: CASSLSRGTAETGELFF

d_gene: TRBD1
j_gene: TRBJ1-2
v_gene: TRBV6-5
abundance: .
CDR3nt: TGTGCCAGCAGATCCGACAGGGACTATGGCTACACCTTC
CDR3aa: CASRSDRDYGYTF

d_gene: .
j_gene: TRBJ2-2
v_gene: TRBV5-1
abundance: .
CDR3nt: TGCGCCAGCAGTCGATGGAGCTCCGTCGGCACCGGGGAGCTGTTTTTT
CDR3aa: CASSRWSSVGTGELFF

d_gene: TRBD2
j_gene: TRBJ2-5
v_gene: TRBV5-1
abundance: .
CDR3nt: TGCGCCAGCAGCGACCCCACTGGGCTTAGCGGGGGGGAAGGGACCCAGTACTTC
CDR3aa: CASSDPTGLSGGEGTQYF

d_gene: TRBD1
j_gene: TRBJ1-1
v_gene: TRBV5-4
abundance: .
CDR3nt: TGTGCCAGCAGCTTCCCAGGACAGGGGAGGACTGAAGCTTTCTTT
CDR3aa: CASSFPGQGRTEAFF

d_gene: .
j_gene: TRBJ1-6
v_gene: TRBV11-2
abundance: few
CDR3nt: TGTGCCAGCAGCCCGGACAGCCTTAATTCACCCCTCCACTTT
CDR3aa: CASSPDSLNSPLHF

d_gene: TRBD1
j_gene: TRBJ1-1
v_gene: TRBV6-5
abundance: .
CDR3nt: TGTGCCAGCAGACCGACAGGGGTGAACACTGAAGCTTTCTTT
CDR3aa: CASRPTGVNTEAFF

d_gene: TRBD2
j_gene: TRBJ2-5
v_gene: TRBV30
abundance: .
CDR3nt: TGTGCCTGGAGTGCGGGCGGGAGCTTAGAGACCCAGTACTTC
CDR3aa: CAWSAGGSLETQYF

d_gene: .
j_gene: TRBJ2-2
v_gene: TRBV5-6
abundance: .
CDR3nt: TGTGCCAGCCGGGTAGACCTTACCGGGGAGCTGTTTTTT
CDR3aa: CASRVDLTGELFF